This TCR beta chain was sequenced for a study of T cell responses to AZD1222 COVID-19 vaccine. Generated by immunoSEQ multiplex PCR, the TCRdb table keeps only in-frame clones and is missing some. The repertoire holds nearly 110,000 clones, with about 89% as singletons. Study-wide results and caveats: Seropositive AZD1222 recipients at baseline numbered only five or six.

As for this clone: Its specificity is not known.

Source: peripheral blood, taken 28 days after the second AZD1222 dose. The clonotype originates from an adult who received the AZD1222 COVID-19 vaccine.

CDR3 in amino acids: CAISPGDEQFF. CDR3 nucleotide sequence: TGTGCCATCAGTCCAGGGGATGAGCAGTTCTTC. The chain joins TRBV10-3 to TRBJ2-1, with D perhaps matching TRBD1 (6 bases). Germline CDR1 ENHRY, CDR2 SYGVKD. The CDR3 totals 11 residues. V was shortened by 5 bases and J by 8 bases, with 7 bases between the two germline ends.